The source of this T cell receptor beta chain is a study of blood T cell dynamics during melanoma immunotherapy. Study-level background: Standard first-line treatment here was pembrolizumab or nivolumab plus ipilimumab in metastatic melanoma. Overall study findings and caveats: The study could not tell melanoma-specific clones from general immune activation.

The CDR3 runs 15 residues. Germline lookup yields CDR1 MNHNS and CDR2 SASEGT. V was clipped by 5 bases and J by 10 bases, with 23 bases between them. This sample's time point: week 3, after first cycle of checkpoint inhibitor. One draw preceded checkpoint blockade; another followed its first cycle at week 3. Patients with prior systemic cancer treatment, concomitant immunosuppressants, or other active malignancies were excluded. Generated by immunoSEQ multiplex PCR, the TCRdb table keeps only in-frame clones and is missing some. This sample has 15,000 or so clones, with roughly 87% found just once. Concerning this clone: Antigen: not known.

The genes are TRBV6-1 and TRBJ1-2, with D maybe TRBD1 (6 bases). The TCR originated in a human donor with melanoma. Sequenced here: blood, sampled from a patient treated with checkpoint blockade. Here the CDR3 DNA reads TGTGCCAGCAGTCCATGGGCCTCCGGGGGGCATGACTACACCTTC. The encoded protein is CASSPWASGGHDYTF.